This record covers a single T cell receptor (beta chain). Trimming cost V 6 bases and J 8 bases, with 14 bases left between them. The CDR3 extends over 14 amino acids. Germline lookup yields CDR1 KGHSH and CDR2 LQKENI. This sample is drawn from a study of blood T cell repertoires in COVID-19. Study as a whole: Sites in the United States, Italy and Spain provided acute and convalescent COVID-19 samples.

In the original workflow: It was from reference gene primer amplification that nucleated cell counts were estimated. Clones were sequenced by immunoSEQ multiplex PCR, and TCRdb holds only the in-frame ones, with some missing. V and J calls plus clone size are reproduced from that table; the DNA served to infer D and trimming. This table holds about 26,000 clones, around 89% found once. V gene TRBV18 combines with J gene TRBJ1-6; possibly TRBD1 for D (6 bases). The source is a man aged 65 to 79 with acute or convalescent COVID-19. The specimen was peripheral blood. The DNA of the CDR3 is TGTGCCAGCTCCCCGACAGGTTTCGATTCACCCCTCCACTTT. As protein: CASSPTGFDSPLHF.